This T cell receptor (beta chain) was sequenced in a study of identical twins. Each donor was a healthy Caucasian. This clonotype was seen repeatedly, ten times or more. The antigen is undetermined. Study-wide results and limits: For cord blood, abundant beta clonotypes had fewer insertions, unlike memory repertoires, which showed none.

This CDR3 spans 14 amino acids. Germline V gene data show CDR1 as SGHAT and CDR2 as FQNNGV. The V end lost 5 bases, the J end lost 2 bases, and 13 bases lay between the germline ends. A universal primer binding site was introduced by template switching. The final cDNA contained unique molecular identifiers. One entry per CDR3 protein results from TCRdb running MiXCR on the 5' RACE reads. The sample lists some 250,000 distinct CDR3 sequences, about an eighth occurring once. This same sample was also part of a study on yellow fever vaccine responses in identical twins. That source reports: Twins reportedly mounted vaccine T cell responses that seemed partly convergent, partly personalized.

The sequence was collected from a woman younger than 35 in good health. The gene calls are TRBV11-2 and TRBJ2-7, with a possible D match to TRBD2 (5 bases). The sequencing input was memory (CD45RO+) T cells sorted from blood. CDR3: CASSTTEGAYEQYF. CDR3 bases: TGTGCCAGCAGCACCACCGAGGGTGCCTACGAGCAGTACTTC.